These 9 T cell receptor beta chains came from one sample sequenced in a study of regulatory T cells in long-lasting Graves disease. The time point is: newly diagnosed GD, antithyroid drugs for less than 3 months. RNA extracted from PBMCs served as the sequencing template. Building the TCR beta libraries relied on iRepertoire HTBI primers, and CDR3 regions underwent Arm-PCR. TCRdb processed the multiplex PCR reads anew with MiXCR; each CDR3 protein has one entry. The repertoire holds 370,000 or so distinct CDR3 sequences, about 16% seen once, with 20% to 25% in the top ten. Another study also made use of these data, one on T cells in Graves' hyperthyroidism and ophthalmopathy.

Specimen: peripheral blood mononuclear cells (PBMCs), collected at new diagnosis, from a patient treated with antithyroid drugs. These TCRs come from a woman younger than 35 with Graves disease.

V usage is TRBV5-6 and J usage is TRBJ1-2; D unclear. V lost 3 bases, J lost 6 bases, and 18 bases lay in between. The V gene's germline CDR1 is SGHDT and CDR2 YYEEEE. This CDR3 comprises 15 residues. The CDR3 nucleotides read TGTGCCAGCAGCTCCCCCGTCAACGACGCGGATGGCTACACCTTC. The encoded protein is CASSSPVNDADGYTF.

This clonotype was seen ten or more times. The CDR3 DNA is TGTGCCAGCAGGGGACAGGGCCTAGGCACTGAAGCTTTCTTT. This translates into CASRGQGLGTEAFF. The chain is built from TRBV12-3 or TRBV12-4 and TRBJ1-1; 9 nucleotides align to TRBD1. The CDR3 consists of 14 residues. Unmatched junction bases numbered 6, after V lost 6 bases and J lost 4 bases.

Only a few counts were recorded for this clonotype. This may be a read error: a much more frequent sequence differs by one nucleotide. The chain links TRBV3-1 to TRBJ2-4, with TRBD2 identical over 11 bases. The J call is doubtful: the DNA matches TRBJ2-5 better. The CDR3 extends over 18 amino acids. Germline values: CDR1 LGHDT, CDR2 YNNKEL (reference sequence). The CDR3 nucleotides are TGTGCCAGCAGCCAAGATAGGCCGACTAGCGGGGCACAAGGGACCCAGTACTTC. This sequence encodes CASSQDRPTSGAQGTQYF.

This clonotype was detected ten times or more. The chain recombines TRBV7-9 with TRBJ2-5, with D possibly TRBD2 on 6 matching bases. There are 16 residues in the CDR3. Germline V gives CDR1 SEHNR, CDR2 FQNEAQ (reference sequence). The V end lost 1 base, the J end lost 3 bases, and 15 bases lay between the germline ends. The CDR3: CASSLGPAGREETQYF. For the CDR3, the DNA is TGTGCCAGCAGCTTAGGCCCGGCGGGGCGGGAAGAGACCCAGTACTTC.

The sample holds many counts of this clonotype. The chain links TRBV6-1 to TRBJ1-1; D call uncertain. CDR3 size: 13 residues. V lost 8 bases and J lost 5, with 15 bases in between. The germline V gene has CDR1 MNHNS and CDR2 SASEGT. CDR3: CASCPLRGTEAFF. The CDR3 DNA follows: TGTGCCAGCTGCCCCCTCCGGGGTACTGAAGCTTTCTTT.

This clonotype was seen a handful of times. The chain links TRBV30 to TRBJ2-2; 10 bases align to TRBD2. The CDR3 is 15 amino acids. Looked up from germline, CDR1 is GTSNPN and CDR2 is SVGIG (reference sequence). Unmatched junction bases numbered 6, after V lost 3 bases and J lost 5 bases. CDR3 sequence (DNA): TGTGCCTGGAGGCTCACTAGCGGGGAAACCGGGGAGCTGTTTTTT. This translates into CAWRLTSGETGELFF.

This clonotype showed up many times. The rearrangement links TRBV19 to TRBJ2-7; 7 bases align to TRBD1. V was clipped by 10 bases and J by 2 bases; unmatched bases: 5. This CDR3 spans 12 amino acids. Germline V gene data show CDR1 as LNHDA and CDR2 as SQIVND (reference sequence). The DNA of the CDR3 is TGTGCCACCCAAGGACAGGCCTACGAGCAGTACTTC. Protein sequence: CATQGQAYEQYF.

This clonotype was detected only a few times. The rearrangement joins TRBV28 to TRBJ1-6, with 9 bases identical to TRBD1. This CDR3 is built from 15 residues. Germline V gives CDR1 MDHEN, CDR2 SYDVKM. V lost 2 bases and J lost 7; bases outside the gene matches: 3. The CDR3 region is CASSLTGGTNSPLHF. The CDR3 DNA is TGTGCCAGCAGTTTAACAGGGGGCACAAATTCACCCCTCCACTTT.

The chain is built from TRBV6-2 or TRBV6-3 and TRBJ2-3; 7 nucleotides line up with TRBD2. The CDR3 extends over 15 amino acids. Per germline, CDR1 MNHEY and CDR2 SVGEGT. V dropped 6 bases and J dropped 2; count of bases not matched to a gene: 8. CDR3 sequence (DNA): TGTGCCAGCAGACGAGCGGGGTCTGACACAGATACGCAGTATTTT. Translation gives CASRRAGSDTDTQYF.